This TCR beta chain was recorded in a study of blood T cells in healthy people across ages (dated by TCRdb to between 2014 and 2016). In the study overall: In model experiments, template switching captured roughly one uniquely barcoded TCR beta cDNA molecule for every two T cells. To track age-related changes in TCR beta repertoire diversity, the study relied on deep sequencing normalized with unique cDNA molecular identifiers. The donors were split into four age groups: young (average 16 years), middle-aged (39), aged (approximately 59) and long-lived (about 82). For two donors (one aged 18 to 29 and one aged 80 or older), the study analyzed two additional independent replicas of 1 million unique cDNA reads from the same blood draw.

Systemically healthy Caucasian individuals from Russia, approximately 39 in total and aged roughly 6 to 95 years, were included as donors. Roughly 9.5 milliliters of peripheral blood were drawn from each donor into EDTA-treated Vacutainer tubes. PBMCs were isolated by Ficoll-Paque density-gradient centrifugation, with at least 7 million obtained per sample. Total RNA, at least 5 micrograms per sample, was extracted from PBMCs with Trizol reagent. The percentages of naive CD45RAhigh/CD27high T cells were determined by flow cytometry on a PBMC aliquot from every donor. Findings and caveats that apply to the study as a whole: Estimates of total diversity based on one million sequenced T cells were considered lower bounds and underestimates. As age increased, observed TCR beta diversity per million T cells dropped in a roughly linear way, and a significant reduction was already evident by age about 40. The long-lived group showed more naive CD4+ T cells, fewer expanded clones and increased TCR diversity than the aged group, suggesting age selection. Conclusive comparison of naive and antigen-experienced compartments was prevented by the profiling of bulk unsorted PBMCs. Because the CMV infection status of the donors was unknown, age-related changes in expanded clonotypes may potentially have been confounded. Observed TCR beta diversity correlated strongly with the percentage of naive T cells measured by flow cytometry.

The library was generated by 5' RACE. For sequencing, an Illumina HiSeq 2500 was employed. A second PCR of roughly 7 to 11 cycles was run with a J-beta primer mix and a sample-barcoded 5' primer. A template-switch 5' adaptor carrying 12 random nucleotides introduced a unique molecular identifier onto each TCR beta cDNA molecule. At least 2.5 million CDR3-containing paired-end reads were obtained from each sample. First-strand cDNA was synthesized from all RNA with the Mint cDNA synthesis kit, primed by a TRBC-specific oligonucleotide. Following uracil-DNA glycosylase treatment, all cDNA underwent a first 18-cycle PCR with the universal primers M1SS and BC2_uni_R. On the authors' methods: For normalization, 1 million high-quality reads were randomly selected from each sample, with every read carrying a distinct molecular identifier. Reads with shared molecular identifiers were discarded instead of being binned into consensus sequences. CDR3 identification, clonotype clustering and error correction used MiTCR with a Q25 quality threshold and the strictest error-elimination algorithm. A nonparametric unseen species model with Euler transformation was used to estimate lower-bound total TCR beta diversity. TCRdb cleaned the public reads at Q25 with fastp, built clones with MiXCR and kept in-frame beta chains. Rows are unified per CDR3 protein, each entry keeping the most common DNA and genes. The V and J calls come from TCRdb's annotation, not from the publication. The sample yields approximately 760,000 distinct CDR3 sequences; 25% were counted once. Jointly, the top ten make up roughly 9% of the sample.

Turning to this clonotype: It lacks a known antigen. The record has no base qualities; no much larger clone is one base away.

This sample was also put to use in a study of T cells of mothers and their children. As the second paper documents: Donors were nine systemically healthy Caucasian individuals: three mothers and their six children. cDNA synthesis consumed the entire amount of extracted RNA, loaded at approximately 1.5 ug RNA in each 15 ul reaction. Sample barcodes and 2-4 random nucleotides were added via the M1S primer in the second PCR. Over 10 million TCR beta CDR3 reads came from each mother, compared with about 3.2 million reads from each child. Thymic selection similarly shapes TCR recombination output in related and unrelated pairs, with minor effect from inherited differences. Normalized repertoire overlap in related mother-child pairs was always slightly higher than in unrelated mother-child pairs, but the difference was never significant. No persistent microchimeric T cell clones were found, with a detection sensitivity of approximately 110 clones per million clonotypes. Deep NGS was used in the study to compare the TCR beta repertoires of mothers and children and to look for features that separate related mother-child pairs from unrelated individuals. Mothers averaged roughly 40 +/- 4 years of age and children averaged about 10 +/- 4 years. After adapter ligation was performed with NEBNext reagents, the libraries were sequenced on an Illumina HiSeq 2000 with 100+100 nt paired-end reads. Mother and child libraries were prepared a month apart and sequenced in separate runs to prevent cross-contamination. Between roughly 450,000 and 2,000,000 distinct TCR beta clonotypes were identified per donor. Naive TCR beta clonotypes were estimated from low-frequency clonotypes matched to each donor's FACS-determined naive share, without sorting.

This sequence originates from a boy aged 10-17 years in good health. The specimen was blood.

The nucleotides are TGTGCCAGCAGCTTATCTGGGACTAGCGGGAGTGGGGAGACCCAGTACTTC. This codes for CASSLSGTSGSGETQYF. Recombination linked TRBV7-3 to TRBJ2-5; 14 central bases correspond to TRBD2. V has 2 bases trimmed and J has 5 bases trimmed; junction bases matching no gene number 7. Inclusive of the bounding cysteine and phenylalanine, the CDR3 is 17 residues long. This entry keeps only the CDR3 DNA: 51 bases, framed from base 1. CDR1 SGHTA and CDR2 FQGTGA were looked up in the germline V gene.